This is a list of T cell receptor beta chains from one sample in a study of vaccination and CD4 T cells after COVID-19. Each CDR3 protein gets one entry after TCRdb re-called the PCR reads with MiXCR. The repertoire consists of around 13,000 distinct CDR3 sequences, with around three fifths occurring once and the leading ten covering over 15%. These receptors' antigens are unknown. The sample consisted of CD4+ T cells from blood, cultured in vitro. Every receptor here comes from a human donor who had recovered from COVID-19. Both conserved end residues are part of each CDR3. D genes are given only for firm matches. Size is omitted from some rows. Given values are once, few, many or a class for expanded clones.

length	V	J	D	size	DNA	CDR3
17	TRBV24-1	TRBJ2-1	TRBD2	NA	TGTGCCACCAGTGACTTGGGGGTGGGCGGGAGTAAGAATGAGCAGTTCTTC	CATSDLGVGGSKNEQFF
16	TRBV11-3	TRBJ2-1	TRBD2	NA	TGTGCCAGCAGCTCCCCGGGACTAGCGGGAGGCTATGAGCAGTTCTTC	CASSSPGLAGGYEQFF
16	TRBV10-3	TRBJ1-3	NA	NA	TGTGCCATCAGTGTTATGGGTCGGCAGGGTGGAAACACCATATATTTT	CAISVMGRQGGNTIYF
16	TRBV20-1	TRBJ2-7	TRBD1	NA	TGCAGTGCTAGTTTCGAGGGGACAGGGGGCGGTTACGAGCAGTACTTC	CSASFEGTGGGYEQYF
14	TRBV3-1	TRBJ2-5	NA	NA	TGTGCCAGCAGCCAAGGGACAGCAGAAGAGACCCAGTACTTC	CASSQGTAEETQYF
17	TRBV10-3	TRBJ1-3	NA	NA	TGTGCCATCAGGGCCGAGGGAGCCAGATTCTCTGGAAACACCATATATTTT	CAIRAEGARFSGNTIYF
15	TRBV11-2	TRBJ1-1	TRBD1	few	TGTGCCAGCAGCTCTTACAGGGGCAACAACAGGGAAGCTTTCTTT	CASSSYRGNNREAFF
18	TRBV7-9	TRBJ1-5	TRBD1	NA	TGTGCCAGCAGCTTAGGGCACGGACAGGGGGCGGGATATGGGCCCCAGCATTTT	CASSLGHGQGAGYGPQHF
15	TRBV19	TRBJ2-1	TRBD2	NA	TGTGCCAGTAGGGCGGCTAGCGGCTCCTACAATGAGCAGTTCTTC	CASRAASGSYNEQFF
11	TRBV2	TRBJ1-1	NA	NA	TGTGCCAGCAGTGAAAGGTACGAAGCTTTCTTT	CASSERYEAFF
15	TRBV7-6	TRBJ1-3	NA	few	TGTGCCAGCAGCTATGAAACAGGGTCTGGAAACACCATATATTTT	CASSYETGSGNTIYF
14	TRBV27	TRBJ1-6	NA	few	TGTGCCAGCAGCGGAGATTCCTATAATTCACCCCTCCACTTT	CASSGDSYNSPLHF
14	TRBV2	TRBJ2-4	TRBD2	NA	TGTGCCAGCAGTCTGGGACTAGCTAGATACATTCAGTACTTC	CASSLGLARYIQYF
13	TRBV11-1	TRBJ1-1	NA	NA	TGTGCCAGCAGCAGGGGACTGAACACTGAAGCTTTCTTT	CASSRGLNTEAFF
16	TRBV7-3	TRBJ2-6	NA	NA	TGTGCCAGCAGCCCGGGGGCGGGATCTGGGGCCAACGTCCTGACTTTC	CASSPGAGSGANVLTF
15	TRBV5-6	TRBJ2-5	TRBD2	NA	TGTGCCAGCAGCTTGGATACTAGCGAAAGGGAGACCCAGTACTTC	CASSLDTSERETQYF
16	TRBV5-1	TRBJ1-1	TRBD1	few	TGCGCCAGCAGCCCAAACAGGGGGGGAGGGGGGACTGAAGCTTTCTTT	CASSPNRGGGGTEAFF
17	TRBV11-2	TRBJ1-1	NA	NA	TGTGCCAGCAGCCCCATGGGGGGGAGAGCTGAGAACACTGAAGCTTTCTTT	CASSPMGGRAENTEAFF
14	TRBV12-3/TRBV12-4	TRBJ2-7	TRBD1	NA	TGTGCCAGCGCACAATTGAGGGGGCTCAGCGAGCAGTACTTC	CASAQLRGLSEQYF
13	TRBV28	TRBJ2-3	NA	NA	TGTGCCAGCAGTTCCCCCCCGGGGGATACGCAGTATTTT	CASSSPPGDTQYF
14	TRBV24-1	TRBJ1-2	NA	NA	TGTGCCACCAGTGATGACCCGGGACACAGTGGCTACACCTTC	CATSDDPGHSGYTF
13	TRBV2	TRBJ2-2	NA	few	TGTGCCAGCACCCGTCTTGTCACCGGGGAGCTGTTTTTT	CASTRLVTGELFF
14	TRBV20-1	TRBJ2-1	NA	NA	TGCAGTGCGAGTGGACTCACTTCCTACAATGAGCAGTTCTTC	CSASGLTSYNEQFF
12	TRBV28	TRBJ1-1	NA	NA	TGTGCCAGCAGTTTTGCGAACACTGAAGCTTTCTTT	CASSFANTEAFF
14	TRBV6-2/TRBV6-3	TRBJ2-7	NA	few	TGTGCCAGCAGAAACCGATCCCTCTCCTACGAGCAGTACTTC	CASRNRSLSYEQYF
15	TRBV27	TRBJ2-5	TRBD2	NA	TGTGCCAGCAGGGCGGGGCTAGCGGGAGAGTCGACCCAGTACTTC	CASRAGLAGESTQYF